This T cell receptor (beta chain) was captured in a study of Ad26.COV2.S vaccination and SARS-CoV-2 variants. Treatment denoted: roughly 19 received Ad26.COV2.S at low or high dose, single or two shots; roughly five received placebo; per-sample allocation not given. After the first vaccine or placebo injection, samples were drawn on day 63. Measured with immunoSEQ multiplex PCR; TCRdb has only the in-frame clones, and not every one. This table holds some 390,000 clones, around 89% found once. The ends lost 7 bases at V and 0 bases at J; junction bases unmatched: 6. This CDR3 is 15 amino acids long. The V gene's germline CDR1 is LNHDA and CDR2 SQIVND (reference sequence).

Sequenced here: peripheral blood, sampled in a trial of Ad26.COV2.S vaccine versus placebo. V is TRBV19 and J is TRBJ1-1, with TRBD1 matching over 9 bases. The receptor was derived from a person between 18 and 59 years old who received the Ad26.COV2.S COVID-19 vaccine or a placebo. The CDR3 loop reads CASTPGQGLNTEAFF. CDR3 in DNA: TGTGCCAGTACCCCAGGACAGGGGTTGAACACTGAAGCTTTCTTT.